Below, 2 T cell receptor beta chains from the same sample are listed, as sequenced in a study of CD4+ T cells in melanoma. Repertoires were generated with immunoSEQ multiplex PCR, while TCRdb's copy carries only in-frame clones and drops some. The table includes about 11,000 clones, more than 60% detected once. The sample taken for sequencing was cells from a culture (not recorded whether cultured in vitro). These receptors came from a human donor with melanoma.

This clone occurred a few times. This chain links TRBV4-1 with TRBJ2-1; 8 nucleotides agree with TRBD1. CDR3 size: 16 residues. V shed 2 bases and J 4 bases; nucleotides not matched to a gene: 7. The germline gives CDR1 MGHRA, CDR2 YSYEKL. The CDR3 DNA reads TGCGCCAGCAGCCAACGAAACAGGGGGGATTACAATGAGCAGTTCTTC. Its translation is CASSQRNRGDYNEQFF.

The J gene is TRBJ2-3, the V gene TRBV10-1, with TRBD1 matching over 7 bases. This CDR3 region has 14 residues. Germline V CDR1 and CDR2: WNHNN, SYGVQD (reference sequence). V lost 4 bases, J lost 5 bases, and 6 bases stayed unmatched. The CDR3 sequence is CASSAGGPGDTQYF. CDR3 DNA: TGCGCCAGCAGTGCAGGGGGACCGGGAGATACGCAGTATTTT.